The 22 T cell receptor beta chains below all came from one sample that was sequenced in a study of blood T cells in healthy people across ages. A second PCR of roughly 7 to 11 cycles used a sample-barcoded 5' primer and a J-beta primer mix. TCRdb independently ran MiXCR on the 5' RACE reads; one entry per CDR3 protein. This sample has roughly 1,000,000 distinct CDR3 sequences, with almost 25% found just once. This sample was also put to use in a study of T cells of mothers and their children.

Sequenced material: blood. These receptors were obtained from a girl aged 2 to 10 in good health.

This clonotype was observed at least ten times. The V gene is TRBV29-1, the J gene TRBJ2-5, with 15 bases fitting TRBD2. V dropped 4 bases and J dropped 5; count of bases not matched to a gene: 2. The germline gives CDR1 SQVTM, CDR2 ANQGSEA. This CDR3 contains 14 residues. The CDR3 here is CSVGGLAGGETQYF. The CDR3 nucleotides are TGCAGCGTTGGAGGACTAGCGGGAGGGGAGACCCAGTACTTC.

The CDR3 nucleotides are TGCAGCGTTGGATGGGCAGATACGCAGTATTTT. It yields the protein CSVGWADTQYF. This chain links TRBV29-1 with TRBJ2-3; D unresolved. V was trimmed by 4 bases and J by 4 bases, leaving 6 bases between them. The CDR3 has 11 residues. CDR1 is SQVTM and CDR2 is ANQGSEA in the germline V gene.

The chain employs TRBV6-2 or TRBV6-3 and TRBJ2-7, with 9 bases lining up with TRBD2. The V and J ends lost 8 bases and 4 bases, in that order; junction bases with no gene match: 12. CDR3 size: 15 residues. CDR1 is MNHEY, CDR2 SVGEGT, per germline. CDR3 sequence: CASLNPETSGYEQYF. CDR3 coding DNA: TGTGCCAGCTTAAACCCCGAGACTAGCGGTTACGAGCAGTACTTC.

On this clonotype: At one boundary the junction diverges from the germline segment, which might be a read error. V is TRBV7-9 and J is TRBJ2-5; the D gene is possibly TRBD2 (6 bases). CDR1 is SEHNR, CDR2 FQNEAQ, per germline (reference sequence). CDR3 length: 14 amino acids. In nucleotides, the CDR3 is TGTGCCAGCAGCTTAGCGATGGGGGGAGAGACCCGGTACTTC. Its protein is CASSLAMGGETRYF. Based on the CDR3 plus reference TRBV7-9 and TRBJ2-5, the full variable domain is DTGVSQNPRHKITKRGQNVTFRCDPISEHNRLYWYRQTLGQGPEFLTYFQNEAQLEKSRLLSDRFSAERPKGSFSTLEIQRTEQGDSAMYLCASSLAMGGETRYFGPGTRLLVL.

This clonotype has only a few counts. This chain connects TRBV19 to TRBJ2-1; 11 bases agree with TRBD2. V lost 3 bases to trimming and J lost 7 bases; unmatched junction nucleotides: 5. This CDR3 is 15 amino acids long. Germline CDR1 is LNHDA and CDR2 is SQIVND (reference sequence). The CDR3 loop reads CASSIIAGGINEQFF. The CDR3 DNA is TGTGCCAGTAGTATTATAGCGGGGGGGATAAATGAGCAGTTCTTC. The variable domain in full, with the rest retrieved from reference TRBV19 and TRBJ2-1, is DGGITQSPKYLFRKEGQNVTLSCEQNLNHDAMYWYRQDPGQGLRLIYYSQIVNDFQKGDIAEGYSVSREKKESFPLTVTSAQKNPTAFYLCASSIIAGGINEQFFGPGTRLTVL.

This clonotype was seen more than once but under ten times. The chain couples TRBV27 to TRBJ2-5; D is ambiguous. The CDR3 loop spans 16 amino acids. V dropped 3 bases and J dropped 11 bases, with 25 bases sitting between them. CDR1 is MNHEY and CDR2 is SMNVEV in the germline V gene (reference sequence). For the CDR3, the DNA is TGTGCCAGCAGTTTGTTCCGAGGAGAGCTCCACTTGGAGCAGTACTTC. Its protein product is CASSLFRGELHLEQYF.

The chain couples TRBV12-3 or TRBV12-4 to TRBJ2-1, with a possible D match to TRBD2 (6 bases). V lost 5 bases and J 1 base, leaving 12 bases between the germline ends. CDR3 length: 15 amino acids. In nucleotides, the CDR3 is TGTGCCAGCAGTCCCGGGGGAAAATCCTACAATGAGCAGTTCTTC. Its protein is CASSPGGKSYNEQFF.

This clonotype showed up just a few times. The chain combines TRBV10-3 with TRBJ2-7; possibly TRBD2 for D (5 bases). This CDR3 has 12 residues. V lost 7 bases and J 5 bases, leaving 12 bases between the germline ends. Germline CDR1 ENHRY, CDR2 SYGVKD. Here the CDR3 reads CAIMAPGNEQYF. In DNA form, the CDR3 reads TGTGCCATCATGGCCCCCGGGAACGAGCAGTACTTC.

There are a few counts of this clonotype. The chain employs TRBV12-3 or TRBV12-4 and TRBJ2-2; D gene uncertain. The CDR3 consists of 13 residues. V was shortened by 3 bases and J by 5 bases, with 7 bases between the two germline ends. CDR3 nucleotide sequence: TGTGCCAGCAGTTTCTTGGGGACCGGGGAGCTGTTTTTT. This sequence encodes CASSFLGTGELFF.

In the case of this clonotype: At one end, the junction sequence differs from germline, possibly due to a read error. The chain couples TRBV7-3 to TRBJ2-5; D unresolved. The CDR3 is 13 amino acids. Germline V gene sequence: CDR1 SGHTA, CDR2 FQGTGA. In DNA, the CDR3 is TGTGCCAGCAGTTCCGGGCCGTCCGAGACCCGGTACTTC. Translation: CASSSGPSETRYF.

This chain links TRBV12-3 or TRBV12-4 with TRBJ1-5; possible D gene TRBD1, 6 bases. The CDR3 extends over 15 amino acids. Trimming took 7 bases from V and 4 from J, leaving 17 bases between them. The CDR3 sequence is CASTPGGTLNQPQHF. The CDR3 nucleotides are TGTGCCAGCACACCGGGGGGGACACTAAATCAGCCCCAGCATTTT.

The V gene is TRBV20-1, the J gene TRBJ2-7; the D gene is possibly TRBD2 (7 bases). This CDR3 is 14 amino acids long. Trimming shortened V by 5 bases and J by 2 bases, and 16 bases separated the two germline ends. Germline CDR1 and CDR2: DFQATT and SNEGSKA (reference sequence). The CDR3 nucleotides read TGCAGTGCTGGGGGGGCGAGCGGCACCTACGAGCAGTACTTC. Translated: CSAGGASGTYEQYF.

This clonotype was seen only a few times. The V call is TRBV7-9, the J call TRBJ1-2; possibly TRBD1 for D (5 bases). Germline assignment: CDR1 SEHNR and CDR2 FQNEAQ (reference sequence). CDR3 size: 15 residues. V was trimmed by 1 base and J by 0 bases, leaving 9 bases between them. Written as DNA, the CDR3 is TGTGCCAGCAGCTTAGGACAGACCCCTAACTATGGCTACACCTTC. Protein: CASSLGQTPNYGYTF.

The chain combines TRBV9 with TRBJ1-1; D is undetermined. Per germline, CDR1 SGDLS and CDR2 YYNGEE. The V end lost 1 base, the J end lost 6 bases, and 10 bases lay between the germline ends. CDR3 size: 13 residues. The DNA of the CDR3 is TGTGCCAGCAGCGTAAATAGTCGGTCTGAAGCTTTCTTT. Translated, it gives CASSVNSRSEAFF. Combining the CDR3 with reference TRBV9 and TRBJ1-1 gives the whole variable domain DSGVTQTPKHLITATGQRVTLRCSPRSGDLSVYWYQQSLDQGLQFLIQYYNGEERAKGNILERFSAQQFPDLHSELNLSSLELGDSALYFCASSVNSRSEAFFGQGTRLTVV.

This clonotype was recorded a few times. This chain links TRBV10-3 with TRBJ2-5, with 8 bases matching TRBD1. The J call could be wrong; TRBJ2-7 is a better fit for the DNA end. Germline-derived CDR1 and CDR2 are ENHRY and SYGVKD. This CDR3 is 13 amino acids long. CDR3 sequence reads: CAISGTGSYEQYF. DNA of the CDR3: TGTGCCATCAGCGGGACAGGATCCTACGAGCAGTACTTC.

This clonotype was observed a few times. V gene TRBV20-1 combines with J gene TRBJ2-5; tentatively, D is TRBD1 or TRBD2 (5 bases each). The J call is in doubt because the DNA end fits TRBJ2-1 better. This CDR3 has 15 residues. Germline CDR1 is DFQATT and CDR2 is SNEGSKA (reference sequence). For the CDR3, the DNA is TGCAGTGCTAGAGGGGGGACGTTGGGGATCAATGAGCAGTTCTTC. Translation gives CSARGGTLGINEQFF.

This clonotype was recorded only once. The genes are TRBV28 and TRBJ1-5; D not resolved. Trimming left V 8 bases short and J 3 bases short, with 14 bases between. Germline loops: CDR1 MDHEN, CDR2 SYDVKM. This CDR3 is 14 amino acids long. The CDR3: CASDESRFNQPQHF. The CDR3, as DNA: TGTGCCAGCGACGAGTCACGGTTCAATCAGCCCCAGCATTTT.

The chain couples TRBV28 to TRBJ1-2; D unresolved. V lost 5 bases to trimming and J lost 4 bases, with 20 bases between them. Germline-derived CDR1 and CDR2 are MDHEN and SYDVKM. The CDR3 loop spans 16 amino acids. In nucleotides, the CDR3 is TGTGCCAGCAGTCCCTTAACGGACGGATGGATCTATGGCTACACCTTC. Translation: CASSPLTDGWIYGYTF.

This clonotype was picked up a small number of times. The V call is TRBV5-1, the J call TRBJ2-5; D not resolved. Germline values: CDR1 SGHRS, CDR2 YFSETQ. V was pared by 4 bases and J by 7 bases, with 17 bases between. The CDR3 consists of 14 residues. The CDR3 DNA is TGCGCCAGCAGCCTTGAGACCCGCGTGGGGACCCAGTACTTC. This sequence encodes CASSLETRVGTQYF.

V usage is TRBV7-2 and J usage is TRBJ2-5; possible D gene TRBD1, 5 bases. Germline-derived CDR1 and CDR2 are SGHTA and FQGNSA. The CDR3 has 11 amino acids. V was clipped by 2 bases and J by 13 bases, with 11 bases between them. CDR3 region: CASSLQGSPYF. Here the CDR3 DNA reads TGTGCCAGCAGCTTACAGGGTTCTCCGTACTTC.

This clonotype came up a few times. The chain couples TRBV19 to TRBJ1-1; 9 bases align to TRBD1. J gave up 7 bases and V 10 bases, and 10 bases lay outside the gene matches. The CDR3 is made up of 13 amino acids. CDR1 is LNHDA, CDR2 SQIVND, per germline (reference sequence). Written as DNA, the CDR3 is TGTGCCACACGGGACAGGGAATGGGGTGAAGCTTTCTTT. Protein sequence: CATRDREWGEAFF. Complete variable domain (other parts from reference TRBV19 and TRBJ1-1): DGGITQSPKYLFRKEGQNVTLSCEQNLNHDAMYWYRQDPGQGLRLIYYSQIVNDFQKGDIAEGYSVSREKKESFPLTVTSAQKNPTAFYLCATRDREWGEAFFGQGTRLTVV.

The chain uses TRBV2 and TRBJ2-5; 10 bases are shared with TRBD2. The CDR3 contains 17 residues. Germline CDR1 and CDR2: SNHLY and FYNNEI. After removal of 2 bases from V and 5 bases from J, the junction contained 11 bases not matched to a gene. The CDR3 loop is CASSEIERGGPGETQYF. CDR3 coding DNA: TGTGCCAGCAGTGAAATCGAGCGGGGGGGCCCGGGGGAGACCCAGTACTTC.